Sequencing of this T cell receptor (beta chain) was carried out in a study of blood T cell repertoires in COVID-19. About the study: Both acute and convalescent COVID-19 samples were obtained from the United States, Italy and Spain.

As originally analysed: Amplification from reference gene primers served as the basis for estimated nucleated cell counts. This table comes from immunoSEQ multiplex PCR, and its TCRdb copy is limited to in-frame clones, with some not included. The V and J calls and clone size were taken over from that table, and D and trimming were inferred from the DNA. The repertoire holds 80,000 to 100,000 clones, with roughly 88% as singletons. The V gene's germline CDR1 is SGHNT and CDR2 YYREEE (reference sequence). Trimming at V came to 3 bases and at J to 3 bases, leaving 3 bases not matched to a gene. This CDR3 spans 15 amino acids.

The origin of this receptor is a human donor with active COVID-19. The donor label of this sample is uncertain. The sequenced material came from peripheral blood. The genes are TRBV5-4 and TRBJ2-2, with TRBD1 matching over 9 bases. This CDR3 is CASSWGDRDTGELFF. CDR3 nucleotide sequence: TGTGCCAGCAGCTGGGGGGACAGGGACACCGGGGAGCTGTTTTTT.